This TCR beta chain was retrieved from a study of cytomegalovirus exposure and HLA in healthy donors. About the study: Some 91 million unique TCRs from HLA-typed donors were held in an early release of data. Study-level points and caveats: Later analysis showed TCR association rates varying by HLA locus, highest for DRB1 and lowest for HLA-C. When presence/absence was analysed, sequencing depth was taken to be roughly uniform across donors.

Germline-derived CDR1 and CDR2 are SGHTA and FQGNSA. V trimming: 1 base; J trimming: 7 bases; junction bases outside the gene matches: 4. CDR3 size: 16 residues. Amplification used 60 Vbeta primers and 13 Jbeta primers. Repertoires were generated with immunoSEQ multiplex PCR, while TCRdb's copy carries only in-frame clones and drops some. This table holds just over 150,000 clones, approximately 82% found once. For this clone: Its antigen is still unknown.

The specimen sequenced was PBMCs. This sequence was found in a man between 50 and 59 years old in good health and CMV-seropositive. J is TRBJ2-1 and V is TRBV7-2, with 13 bases matching TRBD2. CDR3 DNA: TGTGCCAGCAGCTTAGTACTAGCGGGGGGGCGTAATGAGCAGTTCTTC. This codes for CASSLVLAGGRNEQFF.